The clone carrying this T cell receptor beta chain was seen only once. The target antigen is unknown. A junction boundary mismatches the germline segment, possibly from a read error. The sample belongs to a study of spatial heterogeneity in lung cancer. Study-wide results and limits: More often at tumor resection than at routine follow-up, ubiquitous expanded tumor TCRs were detected in the blood.

TCRdb re-analysed the 5' RACE reads in MiXCR, keeping a single row per CDR3 protein. The sample holds roughly 36,000 distinct CDR3 sequences; about 5.8% are singletons and the top ten take 9.5% to 13%. The CDR3 extends over 14 amino acids. Stated time point: sample taken at primary tumor resection. Without sorting, whole RNA was sequenced from tumor, nontumor lung or frozen PBMC. The TCR was taken from a male donor with early-stage non-small cell lung cancer. The specimen comprised PBMCs, sampled at surgery. This sequence joins TRBV12-3 or TRBV12-4 and TRBJ1-5; 12 bases are a match to TRBD1. The CDR3 here is CASSGTGGNQPQRF. The CDR3 DNA reads TGTGCCAGCAGTGGGACAGGGGGCAATCAGCCCCAGCGTTTT.